The entry that follows covers one T cell receptor (beta chain) sequence. Trimming took 3 bases from V and 1 from J; bases not matched to a gene: 1. The length of the CDR3 is 16 residues. CDR1 SNHLY and CDR2 FYNNEI come from the germline V gene. Participants' own reports of clinical history determined their cohort assignment. These data originate in a study of blood T cell repertoires in COVID-19. The data were produced by immunoSEQ multiplex PCR, yet TCRdb's version contains in-frame clones alone and is incomplete. The repertoire holds approximately 300,000 clones, 80% to 90% seen once, with 5.3% in the top ten.

This receptor was taken from a woman younger than 45 who had recovered from COVID-19. Sequenced material: PBMCs or T cells enriched from blood (not recorded which). The V gene is TRBV2, the J gene TRBJ2-5, with 14 bases that match TRBD2. The DNA of the CDR3 is TGTGCCAGCAGTGATGGACTAGCGGGGGGCCAAGAGACCCAGTACTTC. This gives the protein CASSDGLAGGQETQYF.